This TCR beta chain was profiled in a study of technical replicates of blood from a few donors. Deletions cut 4 bases from V and 2 bases from J, with 13 bases between. The CDR3 runs 15 residues. Germline values: CDR1 MGHRA, CDR2 YSYEKL. TCRdb's table, derived via immunoSEQ multiplex PCR, lists solely in-frame clones and lacks some. The sample holds 40,000 to 60,000 clones; around nine tenths are singletons and the top ten take approximately 3.6%. Material for sequencing was PBMCs. This clonotype was obtained from a human donor in good health. Some clones in this sample may be carry-over from other donors' samples. The V call is TRBV4-1, the J call TRBJ2-3; unclear D gene. This chain's CDR3 is CASSPLQRFTDTQYF. CDR3 sequence (DNA): TGCGCCAGCAGCCCTCTTCAGCGCTTCACAGATACGCAGTATTTT.